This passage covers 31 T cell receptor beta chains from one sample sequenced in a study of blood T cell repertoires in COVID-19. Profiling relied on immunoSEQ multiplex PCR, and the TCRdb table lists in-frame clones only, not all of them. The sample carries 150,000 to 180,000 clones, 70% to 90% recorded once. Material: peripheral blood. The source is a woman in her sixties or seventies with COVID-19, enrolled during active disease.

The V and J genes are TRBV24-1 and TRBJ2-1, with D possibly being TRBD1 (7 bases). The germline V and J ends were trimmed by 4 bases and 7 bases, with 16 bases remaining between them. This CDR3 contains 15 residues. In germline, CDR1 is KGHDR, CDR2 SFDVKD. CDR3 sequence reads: CATSDSRGAENEQFF. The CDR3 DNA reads TGTGCCACCAGTGACTCCAGGGGGGCTGAGAATGAGCAGTTCTTC.

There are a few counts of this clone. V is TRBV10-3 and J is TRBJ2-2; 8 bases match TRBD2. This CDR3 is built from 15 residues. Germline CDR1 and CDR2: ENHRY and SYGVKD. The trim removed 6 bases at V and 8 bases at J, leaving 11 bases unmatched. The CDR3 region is CAIRDGTSVPGELFF. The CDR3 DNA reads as TGTGCCATCAGAGACGGGACTAGTGTTCCAGGGGAGCTGTTTTTT.

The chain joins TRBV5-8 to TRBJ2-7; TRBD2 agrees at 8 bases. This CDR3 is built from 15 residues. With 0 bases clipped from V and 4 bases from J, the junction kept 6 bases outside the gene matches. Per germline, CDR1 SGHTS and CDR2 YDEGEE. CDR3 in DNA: TGTGCCAGCAGCTTGGCCGGGGGGGCCAATTACGAGCAGTACTTC. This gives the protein CASSLAGGANYEQYF.

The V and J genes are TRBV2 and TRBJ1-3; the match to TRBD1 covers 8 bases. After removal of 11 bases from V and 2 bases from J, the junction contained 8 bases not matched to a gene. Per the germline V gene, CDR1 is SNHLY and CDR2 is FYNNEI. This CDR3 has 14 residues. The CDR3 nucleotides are TGTGCCGCCGGACAGGGAGTAGCTGGAAACACCATATATTTT. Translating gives CAAGQGVAGNTIYF.

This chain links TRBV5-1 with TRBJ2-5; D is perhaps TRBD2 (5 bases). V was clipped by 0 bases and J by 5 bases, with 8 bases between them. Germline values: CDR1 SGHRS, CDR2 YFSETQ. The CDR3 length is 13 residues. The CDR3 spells CASSLGGWETQYF. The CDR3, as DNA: TGCGCCAGCAGCTTGGGAGGGTGGGAGACCCAGTACTTC. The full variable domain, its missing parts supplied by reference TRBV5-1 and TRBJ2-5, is KAGVTQTPRYLIKTRGQQVTLSCSPISGHRSVSWYQQTPGQGLQFLFEYFSETQRNKGNFPGRFSGRQFSNSRSEMNVSTLELGDSALYLCASSLGGWETQYFGPGTRLLVL.

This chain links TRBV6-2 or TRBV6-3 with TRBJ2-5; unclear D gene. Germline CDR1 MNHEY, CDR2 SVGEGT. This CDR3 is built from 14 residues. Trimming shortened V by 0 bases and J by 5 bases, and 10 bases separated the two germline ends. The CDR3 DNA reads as TGTGCCAGCAGTTACTCCGGAGAGGTGGAGACCCAGTACTTC. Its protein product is CASSYSGEVETQYF.

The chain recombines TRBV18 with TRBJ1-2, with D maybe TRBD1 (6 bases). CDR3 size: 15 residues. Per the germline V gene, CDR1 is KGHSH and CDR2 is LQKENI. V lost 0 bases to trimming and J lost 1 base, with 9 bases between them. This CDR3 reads CASSPPTGVNYGYTF. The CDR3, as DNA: TGTGCCAGCTCACCACCGACAGGAGTTAACTATGGCTACACCTTC.

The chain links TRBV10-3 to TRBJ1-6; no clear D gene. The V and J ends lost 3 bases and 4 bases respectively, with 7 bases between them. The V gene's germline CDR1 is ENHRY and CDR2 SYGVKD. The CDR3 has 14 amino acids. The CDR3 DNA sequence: TGTGCCATCAGTGACGGAGGTTATAATTCACCCCTCCACTTT. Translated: CAISDGGYNSPLHF.

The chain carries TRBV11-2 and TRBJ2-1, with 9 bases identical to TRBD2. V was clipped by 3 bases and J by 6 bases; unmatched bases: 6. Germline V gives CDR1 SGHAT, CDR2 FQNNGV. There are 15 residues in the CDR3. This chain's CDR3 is CASSFQSGGFNEQFF. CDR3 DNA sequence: TGTGCCAGCAGCTTCCAGAGCGGGGGGTTCAATGAGCAGTTCTTC.

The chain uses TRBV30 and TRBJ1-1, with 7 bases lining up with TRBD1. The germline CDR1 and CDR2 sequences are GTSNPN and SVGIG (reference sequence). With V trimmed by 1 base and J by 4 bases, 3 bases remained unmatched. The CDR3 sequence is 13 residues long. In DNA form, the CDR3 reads TGTGCCTGGAGTGAAGGGGGCGGCACTGAAGCTTTCTTT. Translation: CAWSEGGGTEAFF.

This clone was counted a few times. The CDR3 loop reads CASRQGGTKNIQYF. The CDR3 nucleotides are TGTGCCAGCAGACAGGGTGGAACCAAAAACATTCAGTACTTC. The J gene is TRBJ2-4, the V gene TRBV27, with D possibly matching TRBD1 (6 bases). The length of the CDR3 is 14 residues. Germline V lookup: CDR1 MNHEY, CDR2 SMNVEV (reference sequence). Trimming took off 6 bases at V and 2 bases at J, with 11 bases between the two ends.

The CDR3 protein is CASSLGLPDREQFF. CDR3 DNA: TGTGCCAGCAGCTTAGGTTTACCGGACAGGGAGCAGTTCTTC. The rearrangement links TRBV7-9 to TRBJ2-1, with 7 bases identical to TRBD1. Germline CDR1 and CDR2: SEHNR and FQNEAQ (reference sequence). The length of the CDR3 is 14 residues. The V gene end was trimmed by 1 base and the J gene end by 10 bases; junction bases not matched to a gene: 7.

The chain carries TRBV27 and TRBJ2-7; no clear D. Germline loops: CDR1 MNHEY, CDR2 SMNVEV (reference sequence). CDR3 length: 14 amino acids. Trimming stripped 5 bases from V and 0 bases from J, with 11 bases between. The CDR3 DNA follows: TGTGCCAGCAGTGCCCTTCGGAGCTCCTACGAGCAGTACTTC. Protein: CASSALRSSYEQYF.

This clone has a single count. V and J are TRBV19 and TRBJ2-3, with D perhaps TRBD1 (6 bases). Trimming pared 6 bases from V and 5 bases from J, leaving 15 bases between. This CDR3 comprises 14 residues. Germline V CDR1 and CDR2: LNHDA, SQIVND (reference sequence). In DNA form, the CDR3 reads TGTGCCAGTAGCGCAGGGGCGTTGGGAGATACGCAGTATTTT. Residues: CASSAGALGDTQYF.

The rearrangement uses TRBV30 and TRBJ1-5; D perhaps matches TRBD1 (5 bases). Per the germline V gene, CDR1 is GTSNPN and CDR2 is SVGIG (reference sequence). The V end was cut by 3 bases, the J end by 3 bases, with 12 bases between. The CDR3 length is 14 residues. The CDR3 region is CAWRDTTTNQPQHF. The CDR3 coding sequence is TGTGCCTGGAGGGACACGACGACCAATCAGCCCCAGCATTTT.

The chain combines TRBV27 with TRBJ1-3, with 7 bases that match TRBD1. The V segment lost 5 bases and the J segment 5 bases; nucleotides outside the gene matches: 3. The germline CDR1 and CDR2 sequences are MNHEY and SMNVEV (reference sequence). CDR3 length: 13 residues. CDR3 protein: CASSPQGRNTIYF. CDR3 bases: TGTGCCAGCAGTCCACAGGGGAGAAACACCATATATTTT.

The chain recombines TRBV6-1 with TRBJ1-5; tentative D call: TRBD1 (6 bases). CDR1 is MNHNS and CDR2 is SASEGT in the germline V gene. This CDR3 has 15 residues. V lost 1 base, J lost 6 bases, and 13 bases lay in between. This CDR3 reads CASSEGAGASQPQHF. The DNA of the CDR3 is TGTGCCAGCAGTGAAGGGGCAGGGGCTAGTCAGCCCCAGCATTTT.

CDR3 sequence: CASSHGDRVNTEAFF. The CDR3 nucleotides read TGTGCCAGCAGCCATGGGGACAGGGTGAACACTGAAGCTTTCTTT. The chain is built from TRBV3-1 (or the pseudogene TRBV3-2) and TRBJ1-1; 9 nucleotides line up with TRBD1. The germline CDR1 and CDR2 sequences are LGHDT and YNNKEL (reference sequence). The CDR3 extends over 15 amino acids. Trimming removed 3 bases from V and 0 bases from J; junction bases left unmatched: 2.

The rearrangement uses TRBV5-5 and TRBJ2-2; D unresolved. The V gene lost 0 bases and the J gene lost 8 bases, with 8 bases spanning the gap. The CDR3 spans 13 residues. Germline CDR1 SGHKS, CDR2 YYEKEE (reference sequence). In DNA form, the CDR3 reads TGTGCCAGCAGCTTGGGGTCAGTGGGGGAGCTGTTTTTT. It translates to CASSLGSVGELFF.

The CDR3 sequence: CASSSGSPQSSGANVLTF. CDR3 bases: TGTGCCAGCAGCTCGGGGTCACCCCAGAGCTCTGGGGCCAACGTCCTGACTTTC. The chain employs TRBV7-9 and TRBJ2-6, with TRBD2 as a possible D gene (5 bases). The CDR3 length is 18 residues. V lost 4 bases and J lost 0, with 16 bases in between. Germline CDR1 and CDR2: SEHNR and FQNEAQ (reference sequence).

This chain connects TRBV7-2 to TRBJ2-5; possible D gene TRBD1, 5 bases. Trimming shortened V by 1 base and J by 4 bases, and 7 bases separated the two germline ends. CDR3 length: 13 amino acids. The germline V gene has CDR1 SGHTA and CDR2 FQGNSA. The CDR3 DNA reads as TGTGCCAGCAGCTTAGACAGGCGAGAGACCCAGTACTTC. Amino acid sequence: CASSLDRRETQYF.

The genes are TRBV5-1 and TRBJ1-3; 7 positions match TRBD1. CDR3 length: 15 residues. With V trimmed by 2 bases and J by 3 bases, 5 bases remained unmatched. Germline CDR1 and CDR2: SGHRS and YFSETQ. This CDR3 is CASSFGDRSGNTIYF. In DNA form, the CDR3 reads TGCGCCAGCAGCTTTGGGGACAGAAGTGGAAACACCATATATTTT.

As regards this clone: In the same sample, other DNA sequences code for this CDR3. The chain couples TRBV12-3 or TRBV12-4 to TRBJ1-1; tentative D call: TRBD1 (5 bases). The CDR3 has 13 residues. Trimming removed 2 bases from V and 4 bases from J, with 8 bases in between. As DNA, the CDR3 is TGTGCCAGCAGTTTAAAGCAGGGCACTGAAGCTTTCTTT. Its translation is CASSLKQGTEAFF.

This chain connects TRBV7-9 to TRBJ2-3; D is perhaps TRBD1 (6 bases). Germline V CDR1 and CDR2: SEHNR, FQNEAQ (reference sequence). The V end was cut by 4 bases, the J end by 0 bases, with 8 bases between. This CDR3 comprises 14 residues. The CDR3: CASSYRDSTDTQYF. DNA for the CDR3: TGTGCCAGCAGCTACAGGGACAGCACAGATACGCAGTATTTT.

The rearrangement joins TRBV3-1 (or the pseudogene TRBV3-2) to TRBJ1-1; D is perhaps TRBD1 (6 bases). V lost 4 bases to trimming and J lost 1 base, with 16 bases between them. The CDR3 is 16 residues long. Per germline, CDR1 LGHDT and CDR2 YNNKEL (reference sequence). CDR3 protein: CASSPNGQLGNTEAFF. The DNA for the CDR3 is TGTGCCAGCAGCCCAAACGGACAGTTGGGGAACACTGAAGCTTTCTTT.

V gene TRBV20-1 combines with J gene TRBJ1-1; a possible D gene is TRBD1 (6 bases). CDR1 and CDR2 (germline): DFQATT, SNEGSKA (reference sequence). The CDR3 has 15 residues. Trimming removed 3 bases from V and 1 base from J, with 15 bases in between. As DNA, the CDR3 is TGCAGTGCTAGTGTTCAGGGGCCGCGGAACACTGAAGCTTTCTTT. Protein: CSASVQGPRNTEAFF.

The CDR3 spells CASSLGQNQPQHF. In nucleotides, the CDR3 is TGTGCCAGCAGTTTGGGGCAGAATCAGCCCCAGCATTTT. The chain couples TRBV12-3 or TRBV12-4 to TRBJ1-5, with D maybe TRBD1 (5 bases). This CDR3 spans 13 amino acids. Trimming took 3 bases from V and 4 from J, leaving 7 bases between them.

The CDR3 spells CSVDSSGMVGEQFF. CDR3 coding DNA: TGCAGCGTTGATTCCAGCGGTATGGTGGGTGAGCAGTTCTTC. The J gene is TRBJ2-1, the V gene TRBV29-1; TRBD2 is a possible D gene (5 bases). Germline V gene data show CDR1 as SQVTM and CDR2 as ANQGSEA. This CDR3 spans 14 amino acids. V was pared by 3 bases and J by 9 bases, with 18 bases between.

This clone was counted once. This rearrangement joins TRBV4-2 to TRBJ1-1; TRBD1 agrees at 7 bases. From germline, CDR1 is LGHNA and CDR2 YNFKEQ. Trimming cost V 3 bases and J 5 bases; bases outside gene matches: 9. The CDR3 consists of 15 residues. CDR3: CASSQQDRWGTEAFF. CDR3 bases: TGTGCCAGCAGCCAGCAGGACAGGTGGGGAACTGAAGCTTTCTTT.

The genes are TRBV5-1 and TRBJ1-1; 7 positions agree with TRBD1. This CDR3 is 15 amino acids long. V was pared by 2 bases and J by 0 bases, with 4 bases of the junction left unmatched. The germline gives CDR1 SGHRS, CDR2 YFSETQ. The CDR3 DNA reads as TGCGCCAGCAGCTTTAGACAGGGTTTGAACACTGAAGCTTTCTTT. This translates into CASSFRQGLNTEAFF.

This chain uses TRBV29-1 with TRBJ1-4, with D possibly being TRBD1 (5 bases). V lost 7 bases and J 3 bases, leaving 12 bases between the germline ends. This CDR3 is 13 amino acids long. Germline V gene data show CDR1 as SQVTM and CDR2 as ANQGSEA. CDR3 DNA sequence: TGCAGCGCCCAGGAGGGGCCTAATGAAAAACTGTTTTTT. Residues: CSAQEGPNEKLFF. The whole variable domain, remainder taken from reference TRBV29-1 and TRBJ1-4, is SAVISQKPSRDICQRGTSLTIQCQVDSQVTMMFWYRQQPGQSLTLIATANQGSEATYESGFVIDKFPISRPNLTFSTLTVSNMSPEDSSIYLCSAQEGPNEKLFFGSGTQLSVL.